Here is one TCR beta chain with its context. The data were obtained in a study of siplizumab effects on memory and regulatory T cells. Approximately 98,000 TCR templates underwent assay in each sample. TCRdb keeps only in-frame clones here, not all; method: immunoSEQ multiplex PCR. The table shows about 100,000 clones, with 94% occurring only once. CDR3 length: 14 residues. Trimming removed 5 bases from V and 1 base from J; junction bases left unmatched: 5. Germline CDR1 reads LNHDA; CDR2 reads SQIVND (reference sequence). Material for sequencing was non-Treg CD4+ T cells sorted from blood. V and J are TRBV19 and TRBJ2-7, with 7 nucleotides matching TRBD2. The clonotype was recovered from a human donor in good health. The CDR3 reads CASSPTGGSYEQYF. CDR3 DNA: TGTGCCAGTAGTCCCACGGGGGGTTCCTACGAGCAGTACTTC.